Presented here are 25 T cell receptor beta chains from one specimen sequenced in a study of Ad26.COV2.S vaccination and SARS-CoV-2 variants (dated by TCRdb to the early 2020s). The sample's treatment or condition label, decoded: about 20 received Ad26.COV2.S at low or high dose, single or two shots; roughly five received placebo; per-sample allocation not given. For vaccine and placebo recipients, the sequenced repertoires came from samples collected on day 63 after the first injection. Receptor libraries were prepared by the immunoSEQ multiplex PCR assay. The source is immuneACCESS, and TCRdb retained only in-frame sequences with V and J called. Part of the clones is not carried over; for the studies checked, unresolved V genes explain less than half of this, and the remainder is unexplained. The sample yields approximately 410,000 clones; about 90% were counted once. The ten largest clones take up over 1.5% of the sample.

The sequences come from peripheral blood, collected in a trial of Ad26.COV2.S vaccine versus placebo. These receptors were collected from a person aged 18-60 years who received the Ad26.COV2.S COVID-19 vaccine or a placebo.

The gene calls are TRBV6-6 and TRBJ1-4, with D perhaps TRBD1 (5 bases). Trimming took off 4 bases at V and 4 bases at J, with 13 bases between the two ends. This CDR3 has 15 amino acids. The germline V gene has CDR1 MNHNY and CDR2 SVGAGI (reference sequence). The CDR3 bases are TGTGCCAGCAGTTTTACCGGGACGGATAATGAAAAACTGTTTTTT. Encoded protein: CASSFTGTDNEKLFF.

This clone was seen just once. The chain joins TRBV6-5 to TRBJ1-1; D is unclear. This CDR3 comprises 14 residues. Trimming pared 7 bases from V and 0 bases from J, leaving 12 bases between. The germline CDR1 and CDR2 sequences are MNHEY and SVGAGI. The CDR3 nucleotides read TGTGCCAGCATTCCAAGGACCCTGAACACTGAAGCTTTCTTT. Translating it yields CASIPRTLNTEAFF.

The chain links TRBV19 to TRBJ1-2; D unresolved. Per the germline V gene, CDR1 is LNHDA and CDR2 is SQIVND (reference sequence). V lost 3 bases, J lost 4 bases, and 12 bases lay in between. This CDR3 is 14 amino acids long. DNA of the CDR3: TGTGCCAGTAGTATCGCGGGAAGATCCTATGGCTACACCTTC. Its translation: CASSIAGRSYGYTF.

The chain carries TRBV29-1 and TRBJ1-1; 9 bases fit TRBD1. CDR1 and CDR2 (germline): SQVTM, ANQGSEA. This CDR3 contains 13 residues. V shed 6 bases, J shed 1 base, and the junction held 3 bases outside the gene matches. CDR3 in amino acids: CSVQGQGNTEAFF. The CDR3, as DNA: TGCAGCGTCCAGGGACAGGGGAACACTGAAGCTTTCTTT.

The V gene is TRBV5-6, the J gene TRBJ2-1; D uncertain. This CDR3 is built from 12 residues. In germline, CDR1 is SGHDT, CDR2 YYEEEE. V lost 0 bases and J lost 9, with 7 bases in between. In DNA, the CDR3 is TGTGCCAGCAGCTTGGTGTGGCCTGAGCAGTTCTTC. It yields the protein CASSLVWPEQFF.

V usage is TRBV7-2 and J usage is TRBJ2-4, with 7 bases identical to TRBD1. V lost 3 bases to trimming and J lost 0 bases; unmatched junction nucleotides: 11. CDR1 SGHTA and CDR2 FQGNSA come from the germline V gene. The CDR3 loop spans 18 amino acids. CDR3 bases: TGTGCCAGCAGCTTTGGACGACAGGGAAGACTAGCCAAAAACATTCAGTACTTC. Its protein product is CASSFGRQGRLAKNIQYF.

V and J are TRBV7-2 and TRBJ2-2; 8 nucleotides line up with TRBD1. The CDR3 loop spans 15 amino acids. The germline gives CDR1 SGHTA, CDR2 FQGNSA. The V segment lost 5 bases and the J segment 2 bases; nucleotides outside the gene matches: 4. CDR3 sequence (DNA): TGTGCCAGCAGCCAAGGGACAGGAAACACCGGGGAGCTGTTTTTT. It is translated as CASSQGTGNTGELFF.

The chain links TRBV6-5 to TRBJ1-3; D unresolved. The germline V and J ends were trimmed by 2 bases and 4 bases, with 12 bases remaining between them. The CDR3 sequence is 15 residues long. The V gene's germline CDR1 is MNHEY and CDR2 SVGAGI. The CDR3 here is CASSYVGSDGNTIYF. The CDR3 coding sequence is TGTGCCAGCAGTTACGTAGGGTCGGACGGAAACACCATATATTTT.

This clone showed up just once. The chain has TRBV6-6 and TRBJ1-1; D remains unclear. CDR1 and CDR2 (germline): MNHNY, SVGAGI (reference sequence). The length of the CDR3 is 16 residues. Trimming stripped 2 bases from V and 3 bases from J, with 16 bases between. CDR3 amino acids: CASSYSVVSSYTEAFF. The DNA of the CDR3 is TGTGCCAGCAGTTACAGTGTAGTCAGCTCATACACTGAAGCTTTCTTT.

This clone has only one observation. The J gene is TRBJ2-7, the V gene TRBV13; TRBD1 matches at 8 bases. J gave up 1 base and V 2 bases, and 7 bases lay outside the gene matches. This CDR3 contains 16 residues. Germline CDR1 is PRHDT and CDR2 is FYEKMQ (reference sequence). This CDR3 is CASSLMGTGGSYEQYF. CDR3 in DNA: TGTGCCAGCAGCTTAATGGGGACAGGTGGTTCCTACGAGCAGTACTTC.

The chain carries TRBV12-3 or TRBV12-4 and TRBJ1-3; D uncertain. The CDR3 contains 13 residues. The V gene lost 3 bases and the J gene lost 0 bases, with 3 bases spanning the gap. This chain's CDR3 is CASSFGSGNTIYF. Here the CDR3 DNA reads TGTGCCAGCAGTTTCGGCTCTGGAAACACCATATATTTT.

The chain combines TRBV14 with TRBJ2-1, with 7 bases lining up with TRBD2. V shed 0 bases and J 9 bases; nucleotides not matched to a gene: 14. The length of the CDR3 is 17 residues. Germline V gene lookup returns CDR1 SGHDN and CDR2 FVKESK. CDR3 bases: TGTGCCAGCAGCCAAGATTTGGGTCGTTTTGGGGGGGTTGAGCAGTTCTTC. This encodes CASSQDLGRFGGVEQFF.

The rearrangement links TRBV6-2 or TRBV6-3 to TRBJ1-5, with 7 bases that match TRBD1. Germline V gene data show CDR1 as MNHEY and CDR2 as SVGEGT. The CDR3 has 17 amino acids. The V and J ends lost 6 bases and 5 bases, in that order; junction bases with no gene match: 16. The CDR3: CASSYDPDRQVYQPQHF. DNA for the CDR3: TGTGCCAGCAGCTATGACCCGGACAGGCAAGTTTATCAGCCCCAGCATTTT.

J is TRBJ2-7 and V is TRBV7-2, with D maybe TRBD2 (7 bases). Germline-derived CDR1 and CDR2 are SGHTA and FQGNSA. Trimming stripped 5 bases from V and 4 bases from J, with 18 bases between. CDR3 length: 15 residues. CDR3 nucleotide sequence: TGTGCCAGCAGCACCGGAGGGGGGGCCCAATACGAGCAGTACTTC. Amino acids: CASSTGGGAQYEQYF.

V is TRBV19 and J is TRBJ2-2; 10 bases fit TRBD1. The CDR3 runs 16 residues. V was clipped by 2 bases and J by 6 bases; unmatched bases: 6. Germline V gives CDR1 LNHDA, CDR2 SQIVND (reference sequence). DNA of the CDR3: TGTGCCAGTAGTATACTCTCCGGGACAGGGGCCGGGGAGCTGTTTTTT. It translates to CASSILSGTGAGELFF.

The CDR3 sequence: CASSFASGARTQYF. The CDR3 DNA follows: TGTGCCAGCAGCTTCGCTAGCGGGGCTCGGACCCAGTACTTC. The chain employs TRBV7-9 and TRBJ2-5, with 9 bases matching TRBD2. V gave up 3 bases and J gave up 7 bases; unmatched junction bases: 6. This CDR3 contains 14 residues. Germline CDR1 is SEHNR and CDR2 is FQNEAQ (reference sequence).

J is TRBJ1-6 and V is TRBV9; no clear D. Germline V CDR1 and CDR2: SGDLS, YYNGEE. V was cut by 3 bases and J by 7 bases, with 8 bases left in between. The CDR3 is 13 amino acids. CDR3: CASSGEVNSPLHF. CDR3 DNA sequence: TGTGCCAGCAGCGGTGAGGTAAATTCACCCCTCCACTTT. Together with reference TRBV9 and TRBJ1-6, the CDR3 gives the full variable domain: DSGVTQTPKHLITATGQRVTLRCSPRSGDLSVYWYQQSLDQGLQFLIQYYNGEERAKGNILERFSAQQFPDLHSELNLSSLELGDSALYFCASSGEVNSPLHFGNGTRLTVT.

The CDR3 loop reads CASSPTGGLGNQPQHF. The CDR3 nucleotides read TGTGCCAGCAGCCCCACGGGGGGCTTGGGCAATCAGCCCCAGCATTTT. The chain carries TRBV7-8 and TRBJ1-5; D possibly corresponds to TRBD1 (6 bases). Deletions cut 5 bases from V and 2 bases from J, with 16 bases between. The CDR3 runs 16 residues. Looked up from germline, CDR1 is SGHVS and CDR2 is FQNEAQ.

DNA of the CDR3: TGTGCCACCAGTGAGTACAGGGTCGAGAACACAGATACGCAGTATTTT. This codes for CATSEYRVENTDTQYF. This chain connects TRBV24-1 to TRBJ2-3; D is possibly TRBD1 (6 bases). Trimming shortened V by 4 bases and J by 2 bases, and 15 bases separated the two germline ends. This CDR3 comprises 16 residues. Germline CDR1 reads KGHDR; CDR2 reads SFDVKD.

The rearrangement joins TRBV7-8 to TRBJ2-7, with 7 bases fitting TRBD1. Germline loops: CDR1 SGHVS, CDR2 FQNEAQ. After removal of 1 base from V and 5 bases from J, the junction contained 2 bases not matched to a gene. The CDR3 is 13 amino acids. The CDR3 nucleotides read TGTGCCAGCAGCTTAGGGCAGGGGGACGAGCAGTACTTC. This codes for CASSLGQGDEQYF.

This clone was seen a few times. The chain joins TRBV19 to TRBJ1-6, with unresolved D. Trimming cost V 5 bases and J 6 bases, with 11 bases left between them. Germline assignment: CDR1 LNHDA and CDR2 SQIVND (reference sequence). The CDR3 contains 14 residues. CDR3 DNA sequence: TGTGCCAGTAGTTTCCGACGGATTAATTCACCCCTCCACTTT. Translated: CASSFRRINSPLHF.

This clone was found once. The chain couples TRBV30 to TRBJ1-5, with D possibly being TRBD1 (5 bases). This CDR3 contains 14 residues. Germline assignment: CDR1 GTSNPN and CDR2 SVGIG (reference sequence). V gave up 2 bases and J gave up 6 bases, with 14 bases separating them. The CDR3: CAWSRALGVQPQHF. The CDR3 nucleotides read TGTGCCTGGAGTAGGGCCTTGGGGGTTCAGCCCCAGCATTTT.

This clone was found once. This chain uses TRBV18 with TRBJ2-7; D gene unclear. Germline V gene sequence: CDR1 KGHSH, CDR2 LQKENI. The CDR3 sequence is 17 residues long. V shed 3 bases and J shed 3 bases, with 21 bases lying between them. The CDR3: CASSPQSHAEVFYEQYF. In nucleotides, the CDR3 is TGTGCCAGCTCACCGCAATCCCACGCAGAGGTCTTCTACGAGCAGTACTTC. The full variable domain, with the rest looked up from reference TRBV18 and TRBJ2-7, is NAGVMQNPRHLVRRRGQEARLRCSPMKGHSHVYWYRQLPEEGLKFMVYLQKENIIDESGMPKERFSAEFPKEGPSILRIQQVVRGDSAAYFCASSPQSHAEVFYEQYFGPGTRLTVT.

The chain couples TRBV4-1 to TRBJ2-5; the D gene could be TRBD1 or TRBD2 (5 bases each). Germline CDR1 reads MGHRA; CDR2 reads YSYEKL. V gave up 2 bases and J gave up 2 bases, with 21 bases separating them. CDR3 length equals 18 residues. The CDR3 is CASSQLGVTGKGQETQYF. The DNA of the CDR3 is TGCGCCAGCAGCCAACTGGGGGTCACAGGTAAAGGGCAAGAGACCCAGTACTTC.

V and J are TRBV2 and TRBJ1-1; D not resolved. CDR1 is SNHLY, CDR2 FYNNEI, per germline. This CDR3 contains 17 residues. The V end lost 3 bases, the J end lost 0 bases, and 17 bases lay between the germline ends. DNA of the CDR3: TGTGCCAGCAGTGACACCGGATCGGGGAGCATGAACACTGAAGCTTTCTTT. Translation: CASSDTGSGSMNTEAFF.